Presented here are 8 T cell receptor beta chains from one specimen sequenced in a study of T cells in Graves' hyperthyroidism and ophthalmopathy. Amplified TCR beta CDR3 regions derived from RNA transcripts. RT-PCR in the first round (using the HTBI primer set) targeted the TCR CDR3. TCRdb re-called the multiplex PCR reads with MiXCR, one entry per CDR3 protein. The repertoire holds under 350,000 distinct CDR3 sequences, with around 23% as singletons. Material: blood. The receptor source for this set is a woman between 50 and 59 years old with Graves' hyperthyroidism.

The table lists this clonotype with many counts. The rearrangement uses TRBV28 and TRBJ2-7, with D perhaps matching TRBD1 (7 bases). Per the germline V gene, CDR1 is MDHEN and CDR2 is SYDVKM. The CDR3 sequence is 15 residues long. The V and J ends lost 6 bases and 1 base respectively, with 16 bases between them. The CDR3 sequence: CASRTGTAGSYEQYF. As DNA, the CDR3 is TGTGCCAGCAGGACCGGGACAGCGGGTTCCTACGAGCAGTACTTC.

This CDR3 is CSARNREGDSPLHF. The DNA for the CDR3 is TGCAGTGCTAGGAACAGGGAGGGAGATTCACCCCTCCACTTT. This chain connects TRBV20-1 to TRBJ1-6; D may be TRBD1 (6 bases). Trimming removed 3 bases from V and 8 bases from J, with 14 bases in between. CDR1 is DFQATT, CDR2 SNEGSKA, per germline (reference sequence). The CDR3 has 14 residues.

DNA of the CDR3: TGTGCCAGCAACAGACAGGGGCCGAACACTGAAGCTTTCTTT. It is translated as CASNRQGPNTEAFF. J is TRBJ1-1 and V is TRBV27; 8 bases are a match to TRBD1. Germline CDR1 reads MNHEY; CDR2 reads SMNVEV (reference sequence). There are 14 residues in the CDR3. The V gene end was trimmed by 7 bases and the J gene end by 1 base; junction bases not matched to a gene: 5.

Many counts were recorded for this clonotype. The chain joins TRBV5-8 to TRBJ2-1, with D uncertain. V shed 4 bases and J shed 7 bases, with 9 bases lying between them. The CDR3 runs 12 residues. Germline CDR1 is SGHTS and CDR2 is YDEGEE. CDR3 DNA sequence: TGTGCCAGCAGCGTACAGAGGAATGAGCAGTTCTTC. Translated, it gives CASSVQRNEQFF.

The rearrangement links TRBV27 to TRBJ1-3; D not resolved. Trimming left V 0 bases short and J 9 bases short, with 12 bases between. This CDR3 has 14 amino acids. The germline V gene has CDR1 MNHEY and CDR2 SMNVEV (reference sequence). DNA of the CDR3: TGTGCCAGCAGTTTATCAGGTGCAGTGGGCACCATATATTTT. It codes for CASSLSGAVGTIYF.

This clonotype was counted ten times or more. V and J are TRBV15 and TRBJ2-3; D remains ambiguous. Trimming removed 0 bases at V and 2 bases at J, with 6 bases between. Germline V lookup: CDR1 LNHNV, CDR2 YYDKDF (reference sequence). The CDR3 has 14 amino acids. CDR3 sequence (DNA): TGTGCCACCAGCAGAGATCATCCCACAGATACGCAGTATTTT. This translates into CATSRDHPTDTQYF.

At least ten counts were recorded for this clonotype. One end of the junction does not line up with germline, which may come from a read error. This rearrangement joins TRBV12-3 or TRBV12-4 to TRBJ2-7, with 8 bases lining up with TRBD1. The CDR3 consists of 15 residues. CDR3 protein: CASSRRQGRTYKQYF. CDR3 in DNA: TGTGCCAGCAGTCGCCGACAGGGGCGAACCTACAAGCAGTACTTC.

This chain connects TRBV5-1 to TRBJ2-2; 7 bases are shared with TRBD2. Germline CDR1 reads SGHRS; CDR2 reads YFSETQ. The length of the CDR3 is 17 residues. Trimming removed 3 bases from V and 0 bases from J; junction bases left unmatched: 8. The CDR3 nucleotides read TGCGCCAGCAGCTCGGGGCTAGCGGTCTCGAACACCGGGGAGCTGTTTTTT. Translated: CASSSGLAVSNTGELFF.